This is a list of T cell receptor beta chains from one sample in a study of T-cell reconstitution after alpha-beta-depleted transplantation in children. TCRdb analysed the PCR reads with MiXCR anew, one entry per CDR3 protein. Of approximately 110,000 distinct CDR3 sequences in the sample, roughly 23% were seen once. Specimen: PBMCs, mostly from graft donor cells, collected 180 days after TCRalphabeta/CD19-depleted stem cell transplant. Receptors were obtained from a male patient aged 2-15 years who had a stem cell transplant for chronic granulomatous disease, so the T cells may come from the graft donor. Each CDR3 is given with its conserved first and last residue. Fields, in order: clone size, D gene, V gene, J gene, CDR3 length, CDR3 DNA, CDR3 protein. The D gene is left open where the match is weak. Rows give clone size only sometimes, using once, few, many, or a class for an expanded clone.

.	.	TRBV7-2	TRBJ2-5	14	TGTGCCAGCAGCTTAGGCAGCCACCAAGAGACCCAGTACTTC	CASSLGSHQETQYF
many	.	TRBV7-9	TRBJ2-7	14	TGTGCCAGCAGCCCAGGGACCTCAGTTAGGGAGCAGTACTTC	CASSPGTSVREQYF
.	.	TRBV25-1	TRBJ2-3	13	TGTGCCAGCACGGGACACAGCACAGATACGCAGTATTTT	CASTGHSTDTQYF
few	TRBD1	TRBV6-1	TRBJ2-5	14	TGTGCCAGCAGTATGGGACAGGGGAGGGAGACCCAGTACTTC	CASSMGQGRETQYF
.	TRBD2	TRBV30	TRBJ2-1	12	TGTGCCTGGGGGCGGGAGAGCGGTGAGCAGTTCTTC	CAWGRESGEQFF
.	TRBD2	TRBV11-1	TRBJ2-7	13	TGTGCCAGCGGGACTAGCGGGCCTTACGAGCAGTACTTC	CASGTSGPYEQYF
.	TRBD1	TRBV7-9	TRBJ1-2	13	TGTGCCAGCAGCACGACAGGGGGCGATGGCTACACCTTC	CASSTTGGDGYTF
.	.	TRBV12-3/TRBV12-4	TRBJ2-2	15	TGTGCCAGCAGTTTAGTGGGGGGCAGGACCGGGGAGCTGTTTTTT	CASSLVGGRTGELFF
many	.	TRBV20-1	TRBJ2-7	15	TGCAGTGCTAACTTCCTTGGACTCCAACCCTACGAGCAGTACTTC	CSANFLGLQPYEQYF
.	TRBD2	TRBV5-4	TRBJ2-7	16	TGTGCCAGCAGCACACGGGGTAGCGGGAGGAGGTACGAGCAGTACTTC	CASSTRGSGRRYEQYF
many	TRBD1	TRBV9	TRBJ1-5	15	TGTGCCAGCAGCGCCGGGACAGGGGTTAATCAGCCCCAGCATTTT	CASSAGTGVNQPQHF
few	TRBD1	TRBV4-2	TRBJ1-1	15	TGTGCCAGCAGCCATTTGACAGGGGCGAACACTGAAGCTTTCTTT	CASSHLTGANTEAFF
.	TRBD1	TRBV12-3/TRBV12-4	TRBJ2-7	14	TGTGCCAGCAGTCTACCGGACAGGGAGTCCGAGCAGTACTTC	CASSLPDRESEQYF
.	.	TRBV12-3/TRBV12-4	TRBJ1-1	14	TGTGCCAGCAGTTTGGCTGACAGCCCGAGGGAAGCTTTCTTT	CASSLADSPREAFF
once	.	TRBV7-8	TRBJ2-5	15	TGTGCCAGCAGCCGACTCCGATATAAACAAGAGACCCAGTACTTC	CASSRLRYKQETQYF
.	TRBD2	TRBV4-2	TRBJ2-1	18	TGTGCCAGCAGCCGCTCTTATTCCGGGACTAGCAGGTACAATGAGCAGTTCTTC	CASSRSYSGTSRYNEQFF
.	.	TRBV20-1	TRBJ2-3	14	TGCAGTGCTTTACAGGGATCTAGCACAGATACGCAGTATTTT	CSALQGSSTDTQYF
.	.	TRBV12-3/TRBV12-4	TRBJ2-3	15	TGTGCCAGCAGTTTGTCCAGTTCTAGCACAGATACGCAGTATTTT	CASSLSSSSTDTQYF
many	.	TRBV6-5	TRBJ1-3	16	TGTGCCAGCAGTTACCTACCGATGCCCTCTGGAAACACCATATATTTT	CASSYLPMPSGNTIYF
.	.	TRBV20-1	TRBJ2-5	13	TGCAGTGCGCCAGGGCGCCTCCAAGAGACCCAGTACTTC	CSAPGRLQETQYF
.	TRBD2	TRBV24-1	TRBJ2-1	12	TGTGCCACCAGTGACCCGGGGGGTGAGCAGTTCTTC	CATSDPGGEQFF
.	TRBD1	TRBV5-1	TRBJ2-1	16	TGCGCCAGCAGCCGCGGACAGGGGAGCTCCTACAATGAGCAGTTCTTC	CASSRGQGSSYNEQFF
.	.	TRBV20-1	TRBJ1-5	16	TGCAGTGCCGGAGGTACCGGGACCTCCGGTCATCAGCCCCAGCATTTT	CSAGGTGTSGHQPQHF
few	.	TRBV5-1	TRBJ2-1	14	TGCGCCAGCAGCACGAACGAGGTCTACAATGAGCAGTTCTTC	CASSTNEVYNEQFF
.	TRBD2	TRBV4-2	TRBJ2-3	17	TGTGCCAGCAGCCAAGCGGTGGGACTAGCGGGGGCGGATACGCAGTATTTT	CASSQAVGLAGADTQYF
few	.	TRBV29-1	TRBJ2-2	13	TGCAGCGTTGGAGGAGGGGGGACCGGGGAGCTGTTTTTT	CSVGGGGTGELFF
many	.	TRBV29-1	TRBJ2-5	13	TGCAGCGTTGGTTGGGGGTTGGGGGAGACCCAGTACTTC	CSVGWGLGETQYF
many	.	TRBV10-3	TRBJ1-2	12	TGTGCCATCAGTGTTCAAAACTATGGCTACACCTTC	CAISVQNYGYTF
many	.	TRBV20-1	TRBJ2-7	15	TGCAGTGCTCAGCCGGGCCCACTTGGCGGCTACGAGCAGTACTTC	CSAQPGPLGGYEQYF
many	.	TRBV28	TRBJ2-7	13	TGTGCCAGCAGTGCCAGGGGTGGGACCGAGCAGTACTTC	CASSARGGTEQYF
.	TRBD1	TRBV20-1	TRBJ2-5	16	TGCAGTGCCAACCCCTGGGACAGGACAGTTGAAGAGACCCAGTACTTC	CSANPWDRTVEETQYF
many	TRBD2	TRBV20-1	TRBJ2-3	14	TGCAGTGCTAGACGGGGACTATGCACAGATACGCAGTATTTT	CSARRGLCTDTQYF
many	TRBD1	TRBV29-1	TRBJ1-1	19	TGCAGCGTTGTGTGGTTAGACAGGGGGTTCTCCCTTGGGGGCACTGAAGCTTTCTTT	CSVVWLDRGFSLGGTEAFF
few	TRBD2	TRBV20-1	TRBJ2-1	15	TGCAGTGCTAGGGGACTAGCGGGAGTCGTTCATGAGCAGTTCTTC	CSARGLAGVVHEQFF
.	.	TRBV6-1	TRBJ1-5	15	TGTGCCAGCACCCTAGGGGGTACGAGCAATCAGCCCCAGCATTTT	CASTLGGTSNQPQHF
.	.	TRBV29-1	TRBJ2-3	15	TGCAGCGTTCAGAGCGGAGGCGGATACACAGATACGCAGTATTTT	CSVQSGGGYTDTQYF
few	TRBD2	TRBV29-1	TRBJ2-1	14	TGCAGCGCGCTAGCGGGAGGGCCTTTGAATGAGCAGTTCTTC	CSALAGGPLNEQFF
many	TRBD2	TRBV20-1	TRBJ2-5	13	TGCAGTGCTAGACTAGCGGGAGGGGAGACCCAGTACTTC	CSARLAGGETQYF
.	TRBD1	TRBV15	TRBJ2-7	19	TGTGCCACCAGCAGAGATCAAGGGACAGGGCCTTTCGCCTCCTACGAGCAGTACTTC	CATSRDQGTGPFASYEQYF
.	TRBD1	TRBV12-3/TRBV12-4	TRBJ2-4	18	TGTGCCAGCAGTCCCAAGGCACCGGGACAGTGGGCCAAAAACATTCAGTACTTC	CASSPKAPGQWAKNIQYF
few	.	TRBV4-2	TRBJ2-6	15	TGTGCCATAGCGGAGGGGGTTCCTGGGGCCAACGTCCTGACTTTC	CAIAEGVPGANVLTF
.	.	TRBV11-3	TRBJ2-1	12	TGTGCCAGCAGCTTAGATCTCCATGAGCAGTTCTTC	CASSLDLHEQFF
.	.	TRBV25-1	TRBJ2-7	13	TGTGCCAGCAGTGATCTGTCTTCCTACGAGCAGTACTTC	CASSDLSSYEQYF
many	.	TRBV20-1	TRBJ1-2	11	TGCAGTGCTAGACAAGTCTATGGCTACACCTTC	CSARQVYGYTF
.	TRBD1	TRBV12-3/TRBV12-4	TRBJ1-6	14	TGTGCCAGCAGTTTGGACAGGGGGAATTCACCCCTCCACTTT	CASSLDRGNSPLHF
many	TRBD2	TRBV29-1	TRBJ2-7	13	TGCAGCGTTGGCCGGGACTATGCCTACGAGCAGTACTTC	CSVGRDYAYEQYF
.	TRBD1	TRBV20-1	TRBJ2-3	14	TGCAGTGCGTCGACAGGGAATGTCGCAGATACGCAGTATTTT	CSASTGNVADTQYF
many	.	TRBV7-6	TRBJ1-1	13	TGTGCCAGCAGCTTAATACGGGGGGGAGACGCTTTCTTT	CASSLIRGGDAFF
.	.	TRBV12-3/TRBV12-4	TRBJ2-1	12	TGTGCCAGCACCACCGTCGACATGGGCCAGTTCTTC	CASTTVDMGQFF
few	TRBD2	TRBV7-6	TRBJ2-1	15	TGTGCCAGCAGCTTAGTTAGCGGGAGTAGAAATGAGCAGTTCTTC	CASSLVSGSRNEQFF
many	.	TRBV3-1	TRBJ1-6	15	TGTGCCAGCAGCCAATCGGTGGTGACCTATTCACCCCTCCACTTT	CASSQSVVTYSPLHF
.	TRBD2	TRBV11-1	TRBJ2-1	18	TGTGCCAGCAGCTTAGCTGGTACTCGGGAGGGTTCCTACAATGAGCAGTTCTTC	CASSLAGTREGSYNEQFF
many	.	TRBV18	TRBJ2-1	15	TGTGCCAGCTCACCACAGCCGAGCTCCTACAATGAGCAGTTCTTC	CASSPQPSSYNEQFF
.	.	TRBV7-6	TRBJ2-3	14	TGTGCCAGCAGCTTAGGCGTCACCACAGATACGCAGTATTTT	CASSLGVTTDTQYF
many	.	TRBV12-3/TRBV12-4	TRBJ2-2	17	TGTGCCAGCAGTTTGGGGGCCATCAGGGCGTACACCGGGGAGCTGTTTTTT	CASSLGAIRAYTGELFF